These 26 T cell receptor beta chains share one sample of origin, sequenced in a study of blood T cell repertoires in COVID-19. The protocol was immunoSEQ multiplex PCR, while the TCRdb copy is restricted to in-frame clones and leaves out a portion. Among about 93,000 clones, 75% to 90% were seen once, and the ten largest hold around 1.5%. Sequencing was done on a sample of peripheral blood. Receptors originate from a human donor with active COVID-19. The donor label of this sample is uncertain.

The chain uses TRBV6-2 or TRBV6-3 and TRBJ1-1, with TRBD1 identical over 9 bases. This CDR3 spans 15 amino acids. Germline V lookup: CDR1 MNHEY, CDR2 SVGEGT. V lost 5 bases and J lost 9; bases outside the gene matches: 13. This CDR3 is CASSDAGQGLRKAFF. The CDR3 region has the DNA TGTGCCAGCAGTGACGCCGGACAGGGGCTACGAAAAGCTTTCTTT.

CDR3 DNA: TGTGCCATCAGTGAAACCGGGACAGGGGGCGAGCAGTACTTC. Residues: CAISETGTGGEQYF. The chain joins TRBV10-3 to TRBJ2-7, with 11 bases lining up with TRBD1. V trimming: 3 bases; J trimming: 6 bases; junction bases outside the gene matches: 4. This CDR3 comprises 14 residues. Germline CDR1 ENHRY, CDR2 SYGVKD.

The V and J genes are TRBV7-9 and TRBJ2-6; no clear D. CDR1 is SEHNR and CDR2 is FQNEAQ in the germline V gene (reference sequence). Deletions cut 4 bases from V and 2 bases from J, with 12 bases between. The length of the CDR3 is 16 residues. The CDR3 protein is CASSSNRLTGANVLTF. CDR3 DNA sequence: TGTGCCAGCAGCTCCAACCGTCTAACTGGGGCCAACGTCCTGACTTTC.

This sequence joins TRBV19 and TRBJ2-7; 8 positions match TRBD1. V was clipped by 5 bases and J by 6 bases; unmatched bases: 6. The CDR3 spans 13 residues. From germline, CDR1 is LNHDA and CDR2 SQIVND (reference sequence). Written as DNA, the CDR3 is TGTGCCAGTAGTTCGGACAGGGCTGGCGAGCAGTACTTC. This sequence encodes CASSSDRAGEQYF. The full variable domain, in which reference TRBV19 and TRBJ2-7 provide the parts outside the CDR3, is DGGITQSPKYLFRKEGQNVTLSCEQNLNHDAMYWYRQDPGQGLRLIYYSQIVNDFQKGDIAEGYSVSREKKESFPLTVTSAQKNPTAFYLCASSSDRAGEQYFGPGTRLTVT.

In DNA form, the CDR3 reads TGTGCCAGCAGCCAAGATCTAGCGGGGGGGCCTGGGTATGAGCAGTTCTTC. It encodes CASSQDLAGGPGYEQFF. The rearrangement uses TRBV3-1 (or the pseudogene TRBV3-2) and TRBJ2-1; 12 nucleotides line up with TRBD2. The germline CDR1 and CDR2 sequences are LGHDT and YNNKEL (reference sequence). V shed 0 bases, J shed 8 bases, and the junction held 8 bases outside the gene matches. The CDR3 contains 17 residues.

The J gene is TRBJ2-6, the V gene TRBV4-3; D is possibly TRBD1 (5 bases). Germline-derived CDR1 and CDR2 are LGHNA and YSLEER. The CDR3 runs 17 residues. The V end was cut by 1 base, the J end by 3 bases, with 13 bases between. For the CDR3, the DNA is TGCGCCAGCAGCCAAGGGGTTAGGGGCGGTGGGGCCAACGTCCTGACTTTC. Its translation is CASSQGVRGGGANVLTF.

V is TRBV5-8 and J is TRBJ2-7, with D uncertain. This CDR3 has 11 residues. Between the trimmed V and J ends, which lost 4 bases and 4 bases, there was a span of 6 bases. The germline V gene has CDR1 SGHTS and CDR2 YDEGEE. The CDR3 bases are TGTGCCAGCAGCCACAAATACGAGCAGTACTTC. Translation: CASSHKYEQYF.

This rearrangement joins TRBV6-5 to TRBJ2-2; the match to TRBD1 covers 7 bases. Per germline, CDR1 MNHEY and CDR2 SVGAGI. The V gene end was trimmed by 0 bases and the J gene end by 7 bases; junction bases not matched to a gene: 8. The length of the CDR3 is 16 residues. Written as DNA, the CDR3 is TGTGCCAGCAGTTACTCGATAGGGGGCGGTGACGGGGAGCTGTTTTTT. Residues: CASSYSIGGGDGELFF.

This chain uses TRBV10-3 with TRBJ2-1, with D perhaps TRBD1 (6 bases). V shed 7 bases and J shed 4 bases, with 17 bases lying between them. Germline CDR1 and CDR2: ENHRY and SYGVKD. The CDR3 is made up of 15 amino acids. The DNA of the CDR3 is TGTGCCATCATGGGGCAGGGGAAGGGTTACAATGAGCAGTTCTTC. Protein: CAIMGQGKGYNEQFF.

The rearrangement uses TRBV7-2 and TRBJ2-1, with 14 bases that match TRBD2. Germline lookup yields CDR1 SGHTA and CDR2 FQGNSA. The CDR3 has 17 residues. Trimming cost V 4 bases and J 3 bases; bases outside gene matches: 5. The CDR3, as DNA: TGTGCCAGCAGCTCCCAGGGACTAGCGGGGGTCTACAATGAGCAGTTCTTC. Its protein product is CASSSQGLAGVYNEQFF.

The chain uses TRBV18 and TRBJ1-2, with 7 bases fitting TRBD1. V lost 3 bases and J lost 0; bases outside the gene matches: 1. CDR1 and CDR2 from the germline V gene are KGHSH and LQKENI. This CDR3 is 14 amino acids long. In nucleotides, the CDR3 is TGTGCCAGCTCACCGGGACAGACTAACTATGGCTACACCTTC. Translation gives CASSPGQTNYGYTF. Combining the CDR3 with reference TRBV18 and TRBJ1-2 gives the whole variable domain NAGVMQNPRHLVRRRGQEARLRCSPMKGHSHVYWYRQLPEEGLKFMVYLQKENIIDESGMPKERFSAEFPKEGPSILRIQQVVRGDSAAYFCASSPGQTNYGYTFGSGTRLTVV.

V is TRBV3-1 (or the pseudogene TRBV3-2) and J is TRBJ1-5; 7 nucleotides match TRBD1. Germline CDR1 is LGHDT and CDR2 is YNNKEL (reference sequence). The CDR3 contains 17 residues. Unmatched junction bases numbered 11, after V lost 2 bases and J lost 4 bases. The CDR3 coding sequence is TGTGCCAGCAGCCAACCTGAGGGGACAGAAGGGAATCAGCCCCAGCATTTT. Its translation: CASSQPEGTEGNQPQHF.

J is TRBJ2-1 and V is TRBV5-1; no firm D call. In germline, CDR1 is SGHRS, CDR2 YFSETQ. CDR3 size: 17 residues. V gave up 3 bases and J gave up 3 bases, with 19 bases separating them. The CDR3 here is CASSSNDNPSFYNEQFF. The CDR3 DNA reads as TGCGCCAGCAGCTCGAACGACAACCCCTCCTTCTACAATGAGCAGTTCTTC.

Only a few counts were recorded for this clone. V gene TRBV5-1 combines with J gene TRBJ2-2; D is possibly TRBD1 (5 bases). The CDR3 sequence is 15 residues long. Germline V gene data show CDR1 as SGHRS and CDR2 as YFSETQ. Trimming pared 0 bases from V and 5 bases from J, leaving 11 bases between. This CDR3 reads CASSLVGVATGELFF. CDR3 nucleotides: TGCGCCAGCAGCTTGGTAGGGGTGGCGACCGGGGAGCTGTTTTTT.

The V call is TRBV6-6, the J call TRBJ1-1; 11 bases match TRBD1. CDR1 is MNHNY, CDR2 SVGAGI, per germline (reference sequence). With 8 bases clipped from V and 6 bases from J, the junction kept 11 bases outside the gene matches. The CDR3 has 15 amino acids. In DNA form, the CDR3 reads TGTGCCAGCTTCATAACGGGACAGGGGGGCCCTGAAGCTTTCTTT. Residues: CASFITGQGGPEAFF.

This clone was detected only once. This chain joins TRBV5-1 and TRBJ1-2; 7 nucleotides match TRBD1. J was trimmed by 2 bases and V by 5 bases; bases with no gene match: 6. The CDR3 has 14 amino acids. Germline-derived CDR1 and CDR2 are SGHRS and YFSETQ. CDR3: CASRIATGNYGYTF. In DNA form, the CDR3 reads TGCGCCAGCAGAATTGCGACAGGGAACTATGGCTACACCTTC.

The CDR3 coding sequence is TGTGCCAGTAGGCCACCTTCAGGGCCCGGGGAGCTGTTTTTT. It translates to CASRPPSGPGELFF. V gene TRBV19 combines with J gene TRBJ2-2; D possibly corresponds to TRBD1 (5 bases). V dropped 6 bases and J dropped 6 bases, with 14 bases sitting between them. Germline CDR1 LNHDA, CDR2 SQIVND (reference sequence). The CDR3 is 14 residues long.

The rearrangement joins TRBV18 to TRBJ2-5; D is possibly TRBD2 (6 bases). The CDR3 totals 14 residues. V lost 4 bases, J lost 1 base, and 10 bases lay in between. CDR1 is KGHSH, CDR2 LQKENI, per germline. The CDR3 DNA follows: TGTGCCAGCTCACTCGCGGGGCCCCAAGAGACCCAGTACTTC. Translated: CASSLAGPQETQYF. The full variable domain, completed using reference TRBV18 and TRBJ2-5, is NAGVMQNPRHLVRRRGQEARLRCSPMKGHSHVYWYRQLPEEGLKFMVYLQKENIIDESGMPKERFSAEFPKEGPSILRIQQVVRGDSAAYFCASSLAGPQETQYFGPGTRLLVL.

The chain recombines TRBV30 with TRBJ1-4; D possibly corresponds to TRBD1 (6 bases). V was shortened by 3 bases and J by 6 bases, with 17 bases between the two germline ends. This CDR3 is 15 amino acids long. Germline CDR1 GTSNPN, CDR2 SVGIG (reference sequence). The CDR3 DNA is TGTGCCTGGAGGGACCCCGGGGGGGCGGATGAAAAACTGTTTTTT. As protein: CAWRDPGGADEKLFF.

The chain carries TRBV5-5 and TRBJ2-7; 8 bases align to TRBD1. Germline V lookup: CDR1 SGHKS, CDR2 YYEKEE (reference sequence). Germline trimming cut 1 base from V and 4 bases from J; bases unmatched to any gene: 1. The CDR3 has 13 amino acids. The CDR3 sequence: CASSLQGAYEQYF. The CDR3 DNA sequence: TGTGCCAGCAGCTTGCAGGGGGCTTACGAGCAGTACTTC.

This rearrangement joins TRBV2 to TRBJ1-2, with 9 nucleotides matching TRBD1. Trimming removed 6 bases from V and 1 base from J; junction bases left unmatched: 15. The germline V gene has CDR1 SNHLY and CDR2 FYNNEI. The CDR3 is 18 residues long. The CDR3 reads CASRGVGQGTIFNYGYTF. Here the CDR3 DNA reads TGTGCCAGCAGGGGGGTGGGACAGGGTACGATTTTTAACTATGGCTACACCTTC.

The chain combines TRBV30 with TRBJ2-3; the D is unclear. Germline loops: CDR1 GTSNPN, CDR2 SVGIG (reference sequence). V was pared by 3 bases and J by 6 bases, with 10 bases between. The CDR3 runs 12 residues. The CDR3 DNA reads as TGTGCCTGGAGCGTTACTGCGGATACGCAGTATTTT. Translation: CAWSVTADTQYF.

V is TRBV5-4 and J is TRBJ2-7, with D possibly TRBD2 on 5 matching bases. The V gene's germline CDR1 is SGHNT and CDR2 YYREEE (reference sequence). Trimming cost V 5 bases and J 6 bases, with 15 bases left between them. CDR3 size: 13 residues. CDR3 DNA sequence: TGTGCCAGCAGTCCCGAGTCGGCGGGCGAGCAGTACTTC. Amino acid sequence: CASSPESAGEQYF.

The chain is built from TRBV5-1 and TRBJ2-5; 11 bases are a match to TRBD2. This CDR3 has 14 amino acids. The germline V gene has CDR1 SGHRS and CDR2 YFSETQ. Germline trimming cut 3 bases from V and 5 bases from J; bases unmatched to any gene: 3. In nucleotides, the CDR3 is TGCGCCAGCAGCTCTAGACTAGCGGGGGAGACCCAGTACTTC. Its translation is CASSSRLAGETQYF.

This chain uses TRBV28 with TRBJ2-5, with 7 bases lining up with TRBD1. Germline V gives CDR1 MDHEN, CDR2 SYDVKM. The CDR3 spans 16 residues. The V segment lost 0 bases and the J segment 5 bases; nucleotides outside the gene matches: 9. CDR3 in DNA: TGTGCCAGCAGTTTATGGACAGGGCGTCGGAGGGAGACCCAGTACTTC. It yields the protein CASSLWTGRRRETQYF.

This clone showed up just once. This chain links TRBV11-3 with TRBJ2-2; the match to TRBD1 covers 8 bases. V gave up 6 bases and J gave up 4 bases; unmatched junction bases: 4. Germline V gene data show CDR1 as SGHNT and CDR2 as YENEEA. The CDR3 is made up of 14 amino acids. The CDR3 sequence: CASRDRAGTGELFF. Here the CDR3 DNA reads TGTGCCAGCAGGGACAGGGCGGGCACCGGGGAGCTGTTTTTT.